This T cell receptor (beta chain) was documented in a study of Graves' ophthalmopathy and Graves' hyperthyroidism. Amplification from RNA transcripts yielded the TCR beta CDR3 regions. Amplification began with first-round RT-PCR using HTBI primers, then second-round multiplex PCR was performed. In TCRdb, the multiplex PCR reads were re-called with MiXCR into one record per CDR3 protein. The top ten clones hold approximately 43% of a sample with about 700,000 distinct CDR3 sequences, approximately 40% of them seen once. This clonotype has just one count. The clonotype was recovered from an adult man with Graves' ophthalmopathy. Sequenced input: peripheral blood.

CDR3 in DNA: TGCAGCGTTGAATCCCCAGGGCGTCAGGACTATGGCTACACCTTC. This encodes CSVESPGRQDYGYTF. The V and J genes are TRBV29-1 and TRBJ1-2; weak D call: TRBD1 (5 bases). Germline CDR1 SQVTM, CDR2 ANQGSEA. V dropped 2 bases and J dropped 3 bases, with 16 bases sitting between them. The CDR3 has 15 amino acids.